Shown below are 26 T cell receptor beta chains from a single sample sequenced in a study of T cells expressing NK-cell markers. TCRdb reprocessed the 5' RACE reads and reports one entry per CDR3 protein, with no DNA. The table for this sample gives more than 250,000 distinct CDR3 sequences. Material: blood T cells: a sorted CD56 or NKG2C T cell subset, CD4+ or CD8+ T cells, or bulk PBMC T cells (not recorded which). These TCRs come from a man between 18 and 35 years old in good health.

The rearrangement uses TRBV5-4 and TRBJ2-3; TCRdb returns TRBD1, unconfirmable since there is no DNA. The CDR3 is 17 amino acids. Looked up from germline, CDR1 is SGHNT and CDR2 is YYREEE (reference sequence). This CDR3 is CASSLDLAGQGANTQYF.

V and J are TRBV5-5 and TRBJ2-3. The CDR3 covers 12 residues. Germline values: CDR1 SGHKS, CDR2 YYEKEE (reference sequence). CDR3 protein: CASSANTVTQYF.

The chain couples TRBV6-5 to TRBJ2-6. The CDR3 totals 16 residues. Germline V CDR1 and CDR2: MNHEY, SVGAGI. CDR3 in amino acids: CASSYDGVSGANVLTF.

This sequence joins TRBV29-1 and TRBJ2-5; no DNA is available, so the TRBD2 call from TCRdb remains unchecked. The CDR3 is made up of 13 amino acids. CDR1 is SQVTM, CDR2 ANQGSEA, per germline. CDR3 sequence: CSVLLGPEETQYF.

CDR3 residues: CASSPASLNTEAFF. The chain employs TRBV18 and TRBJ1-1. CDR1 KGHSH and CDR2 LQKENI come from the germline V gene. CDR3 length: 14 amino acids.

CDR3 amino acids: CSVVKGATSSTGELFF. J is TRBJ2-2 and V is TRBV29-1; TCRdb calls TRBD1, which cannot be checked without DNA. Germline V gene data show CDR1 as SQVTM and CDR2 as ANQGSEA. The CDR3 has 16 amino acids.

The chain couples TRBV9 to TRBJ2-5. The CDR3 is 13 amino acids. Per germline, CDR1 SGDLS and CDR2 YYNGEE. CDR3 sequence reads: CASSATLRETQYF.

J is TRBJ2-1 and V is TRBV14; TCRdb indicates TRBD2, and absent DNA this call remains unverified. Germline CDR1 is SGHDN and CDR2 is FVKESK. The CDR3 covers 17 residues. Here the CDR3 reads CASSQGSKALSYNEQFF.

The chain is built from TRBV7-3 and TRBJ2-2. The CDR3 spans 14 residues. Germline CDR1 SGHTA, CDR2 FQGTGA. The CDR3 region is CASSFLGRPGELFF.

The V and J genes are TRBV7-9 and TRBJ2-7; TCRdb's D call, TRBD2, is unchecked because there is no DNA. This CDR3 contains 17 residues. The germline V gene encodes CDR1 SEHNR and CDR2 FQNEAQ (reference sequence). The CDR3 sequence is CASSLGGLAGGTYEQYF.

This sequence joins TRBV29-1 and TRBJ2-5. Germline-derived CDR1 and CDR2 are SQVTM and ANQGSEA. The CDR3 extends over 11 amino acids. CDR3: CSVVLAETQYF.

The genes are TRBV12-3 or TRBV12-4 and TRBJ2-3; TCRdb names TRBD1, which stays unverified in the absence of DNA. The CDR3 has 17 amino acids. CDR3 protein: CASIGRTGTGGFDTQYF.

The chain recombines TRBV4-3 with TRBJ1-1; TCRdb returns TRBD1, unconfirmable since there is no DNA. CDR1 LGHNA and CDR2 YSLEER come from the germline V gene. This CDR3 has 15 amino acids. This CDR3 reads CASSQDQQGDTEAFF.

The chain employs TRBV10-2 and TRBJ1-4. CDR3 length: 14 amino acids. Germline loops: CDR1 WSHSY, CDR2 SAAADI. The CDR3 protein is CASSSTRPNEKLFF.

V is TRBV12-3 or TRBV12-4 and J is TRBJ1-6. The CDR3 is 13 amino acids. CDR3 protein: CASSSGWVSPLHF.

V usage is TRBV30 and J usage is TRBJ2-1; there is no DNA to check the TCRdb D call of TRBD1. Germline CDR1 reads GTSNPN; CDR2 reads SVGIG (reference sequence). The CDR3 length is 13 residues. The CDR3 loop reads CAVPGQGHNEQFF.

The rearrangement links TRBV11-2 to TRBJ2-2. There are 13 residues in the CDR3. CDR1 is SGHAT and CDR2 is FQNNGV in the germline V gene. The chain's CDR3 is CASSPDGAGELFF.

The chain employs TRBV10-3 and TRBJ1-3. Germline CDR1 ENHRY, CDR2 SYGVKD. CDR3 length: 16 residues. CDR3 loop: CAISESGRSSGNTIYF.

This chain connects TRBV12-3 or TRBV12-4 to TRBJ2-7; TCRdb names TRBD2, which stays unverified in the absence of DNA. The CDR3 sequence is 14 residues long. CDR3 sequence reads: CASSSPGGGLEQYF.

V is TRBV12-3 or TRBV12-4 and J is TRBJ2-3; the D call of TRBD1 rests on TCRdb alone, since no DNA is present to check it. The CDR3 has 19 residues. The CDR3 loop is CASSLVSPSGLTHADTQYF.

The chain uses TRBV6-2 or TRBV6-3 and TRBJ1-4. CDR1 is MNHEY, CDR2 SVGEGT, per germline. The CDR3 sequence is 13 residues long. The CDR3 protein is CASSFGTNEKLFF.

This chain links TRBV5-5 with TRBJ2-1; TCRdb returns TRBD1, unconfirmable since there is no DNA. The CDR3 contains 15 residues. Germline loops: CDR1 SGHKS, CDR2 YYEKEE (reference sequence). The CDR3 loop is CASSVLGQSYNEQFF.

The chain joins TRBV19 to TRBJ2-1. Germline-derived CDR1 and CDR2 are LNHDA and SQIVND (reference sequence). This CDR3 has 11 amino acids. CDR3 sequence reads: CASSVFGEQFF.

The CDR3 loop reads CASSGVGAARVF. The chain uses TRBV10-1 and TRBJ2-1; as DNA is missing, the TRBD1 call by TCRdb cannot be tested. Per the germline V gene, CDR1 is WNHNN and CDR2 is SYGVQD (reference sequence). The CDR3 runs to 12 residues.

The V call is TRBV7-2, the J call TRBJ2-2; TCRdb designates TRBD1, a call that cannot be tested without DNA. CDR3 length: 14 residues. Germline V CDR1 and CDR2: SGHTA, FQGNSA. CDR3 in amino acids: CSTSGTVNTGELFF.

The V gene is TRBV5-1, the J gene TRBJ2-1; the TRBD2 assignment by TCRdb is unverifiable without DNA. The CDR3 contains 16 residues. The germline CDR1 and CDR2 sequences are SGHRS and YFSETQ. CDR3 protein: CASSGRVSGTGNEQFF.